Below, 27 T cell receptor beta chains from the same sample are listed, as sequenced in a study of blood T cell repertoires in COVID-19. Sequencing used immunoSEQ multiplex PCR; TCRdb keeps in-frame clones, though not all of them. There are some 39,000 clones in the sample; roughly 90% occur only once, and roughly 5.2% lies in the top ten. Sequenced input: peripheral blood. The source of these receptors is a human donor in a cohort sampled during active COVID-19.

The chain employs TRBV5-8 and TRBJ1-4; the match to TRBD1 covers 9 bases. The CDR3 has 14 residues. Germline V gives CDR1 SGHTS, CDR2 YDEGEE. The V segment lost 5 bases and the J segment 8 bases; nucleotides outside the gene matches: 7. CDR3 sequence (DNA): TGTGCCAGCAGTTCCACAGGGGGCCTGGAAAAACTGTTTTTT. Its translation is CASSSTGGLEKLFF. The complete variable domain, with remaining parts taken from reference TRBV5-8 and TRBJ1-4, reads EAGVTQSPTHLIKTRGQQATLRCSPISGHTSVYWYQQALGLGLQFLLWYDEGEERNRGNFPPRFSGRQFPNYSSELNVNALELEDSALYLCASSSTGGLEKLFFGSGTQLSVL.

The chain employs TRBV7-2 and TRBJ2-2, with D possibly being TRBD2 (6 bases). Germline V CDR1 and CDR2: SGHTA, FQGNSA. The CDR3 covers 16 residues. V lost 0 bases, J lost 0 bases, and 8 bases lay in between. The CDR3 DNA reads as TGTGCCAGCAGCTTAGCGCGACTAGCGAACACCGGGGAGCTGTTTTTT. As protein: CASSLARLANTGELFF.

This sequence joins TRBV7-9 and TRBJ1-1, with D hard to call. The V and J ends lost 7 bases and 5 bases respectively, with 11 bases between them. Germline loops: CDR1 SEHNR, CDR2 FQNEAQ (reference sequence). This CDR3 has 12 residues. This CDR3 reads CASTPTVTEAFF. The CDR3 DNA is TGTGCCAGCACCCCAACGGTTACTGAAGCTTTCTTT.

The V gene is TRBV7-2, the J gene TRBJ2-1; tentative D call: TRBD1 (7 bases). The CDR3 runs 15 residues. Germline V CDR1 and CDR2: SGHTA, FQGNSA. V lost 4 bases and J lost 6, with 16 bases in between. CDR3 residues: CASSSPGQGGNEQFF. The DNA for the CDR3 is TGTGCCAGCAGCTCACCTGGGCAGGGGGGCAATGAGCAGTTCTTC. The variable domain in full, with the rest retrieved from reference TRBV7-2 and TRBJ2-1, is GAGVSQSPSNKVTEKGKDVELRCDPISGHTALYWYRQSLGQGLEFLIYFQGNSAPDKSGLPSDRFSAERTGGSVSTLTIQRTQQEDSAVYLCASSSPGQGGNEQFFGPGTRLTVL.

The chain employs TRBV30 and TRBJ1-2; a possible D gene is TRBD1 (5 bases). The length of the CDR3 is 13 residues. Trimming stripped 6 bases from V and 4 bases from J, with 15 bases between. Germline loops: CDR1 GTSNPN, CDR2 SVGIG (reference sequence). This chain's CDR3 is CACQVPGGYGYTF. Written as DNA, the CDR3 is TGTGCCTGCCAAGTTCCCGGGGGCTATGGCTACACCTTC.

The rearrangement links TRBV3-1 (or the pseudogene TRBV3-2) to TRBJ2-2, with TRBD1 matching 9 bases. CDR1 and CDR2 from the germline V gene are LGHDT and YNNKEL (reference sequence). The CDR3 consists of 16 residues. Trimming removed 4 bases from V and 6 bases from J; junction bases left unmatched: 9. In DNA, the CDR3 is TGTGCCAGCAGCCCGTCGGGACAGGGATGGTCCGGGGAGCTGTTTTTT. Translated: CASSPSGQGWSGELFF.

The chain combines TRBV5-1 with TRBJ1-1, with TRBD1 as a possible D gene (5 bases). From germline, CDR1 is SGHRS and CDR2 YFSETQ. V was trimmed by 0 bases and J by 1 base, leaving 13 bases between them. CDR3 length: 16 residues. CDR3 residues: CASSLGGQGWNTEAFF. CDR3 DNA sequence: TGCGCCAGCAGCTTGGGTGGGCAGGGATGGAACACTGAAGCTTTCTTT.

The chain recombines TRBV30 with TRBJ2-1, with 13 bases that match TRBD2. From germline, CDR1 is GTSNPN and CDR2 SVGIG (reference sequence). V lost 0 bases and J lost 8; bases outside the gene matches: 13. This CDR3 has 18 amino acids. The CDR3 region is CAWSVRTSGRAHGYEQFF. Here the CDR3 DNA reads TGTGCCTGGAGTGTACGTACTAGCGGGAGGGCCCATGGTTATGAGCAGTTCTTC.

Here the CDR3 DNA reads TGTGCCAGCACTGGCGGGAGTGGCGAGCAGTACTTC. Translating gives CASTGGSGEQYF. This chain joins TRBV6-5 and TRBJ2-7; 7 bases are shared with TRBD2. The V segment lost 7 bases and the J segment 6 bases; nucleotides outside the gene matches: 6. The CDR3 runs 12 residues. Germline-derived CDR1 and CDR2 are MNHEY and SVGAGI.

J is TRBJ2-2 and V is TRBV9, with 13 bases that match TRBD2. The V and J ends lost 4 bases and 6 bases, in that order; junction bases with no gene match: 24. The CDR3 has 22 amino acids. The germline gives CDR1 SGDLS, CDR2 YYNGEE. The CDR3 DNA follows: TGTGCCAGCAGCCCCGTTGGGACAGGTCTCGGACTAGCGGGAGCTATTGCCGGGGAGCTGTTTTTT. This translates into CASSPVGTGLGLAGAIAGELFF.

This clone has a handful of counts. The rearrangement uses TRBV7-2 and TRBJ2-1; 7 bases fit TRBD1. With V trimmed by 3 bases and J by 8 bases, 4 bases remained unmatched. Germline lookup yields CDR1 SGHTA and CDR2 FQGNSA. The CDR3 sequence is 13 residues long. The CDR3 here is CASSLTGFDEQFF. The CDR3 DNA reads TGTGCCAGCAGCTTGACAGGGTTCGATGAGCAGTTCTTC.

CDR3 amino acids: CASSGWGGAHQPQHF. The DNA for the CDR3 is TGTGCCAGCAGCGGGTGGGGGGGCGCACATCAGCCCCAGCATTTT. The V and J genes are TRBV7-2 and TRBJ1-5; a possible D gene is TRBD1 (6 bases). The ends were cut back, 5 bases at V and 5 bases at J, with 16 bases in the middle. Looked up from germline, CDR1 is SGHTA and CDR2 is FQGNSA. The CDR3 extends over 15 amino acids.

This clone was counted only a few times. This rearrangement joins TRBV6-6 to TRBJ2-7; D uncertain. The CDR3 runs 17 residues. CDR1 and CDR2 (germline): MNHNY, SVGAGI (reference sequence). The germline V and J ends were trimmed by 5 bases and 2 bases, with 22 bases remaining between them. CDR3 DNA: TGTGCCAGCAGTCACACCAGTGGGCCACCATTAACCTACGAGCAGTACTTC. Translating gives CASSHTSGPPLTYEQYF.

The chain uses TRBV7-9 and TRBJ2-1; 8 bases are a match to TRBD2. The length of the CDR3 is 13 residues. V dropped 2 bases and J dropped 16; count of bases not matched to a gene: 10. Germline CDR1 and CDR2: SEHNR and FQNEAQ (reference sequence). The CDR3 nucleotides are TGTGCCAGCAGCTTAAACGATCGGGGGGGCCTTTTCTTC. Its protein is CASSLNDRGGLFF.

This clone appeared a single time. This chain links TRBV2 with TRBJ2-5; D might be TRBD1 (5 bases). V was cut by 4 bases and J by 2 bases, with 11 bases left in between. The CDR3 runs 14 residues. The germline V gene encodes CDR1 SNHLY and CDR2 FYNNEI. The CDR3 sequence: CASSGQGDQETQYF. CDR3 bases: TGTGCCAGCAGTGGGCAGGGTGATCAAGAGACCCAGTACTTC.

Concerning this clone itself: At one end, the junction sequence differs from germline, possibly due to a read error. This sequence joins TRBV2 and TRBJ2-3; 10 positions agree with TRBD2. The germline V gene encodes CDR1 SNHLY and CDR2 FYNNEI. The CDR3 spans 15 residues. CDR3 protein: CASGETSGSTDTQYF. The CDR3 DNA is TGTGCCAGCGGTGAGACTAGCGGGAGCACAGATACGCAGTATTTT. The whole variable domain, remainder taken from reference TRBV2 and TRBJ2-3, is EPEVTQTPSHQVTQMGQEVILRCVPISNHLYFYWYRQILGQKVEFLVSFYNNEISEKSEIFDDQFSVERPDGSNFTLKIRSTKLEDSAMYFCASGETSGSTDTQYFGPGTRLTVL.

The chain has TRBV5-4 and TRBJ2-5, with no clear D. Germline V gene sequence: CDR1 SGHNT, CDR2 YYREEE (reference sequence). This CDR3 is 13 amino acids long. V was pared by 2 bases and J by 10 bases, with 15 bases between. CDR3 residues: CASSFYMITNQYF. The CDR3 DNA is TGTGCCAGCAGCTTCTATATGATCACGAACCAGTACTTC.

The chain carries TRBV5-1 and TRBJ2-3, with TRBD2 matching over 9 bases. CDR1 and CDR2 (germline): SGHRS, YFSETQ. The J segment lost 6 bases and the V segment lost 4 bases, leaving 15 bases of the junction unmatched. This CDR3 contains 17 residues. CDR3 bases: TGCGCCAGCAGCGAAAGAAGGGCGGGAGGGCCAGGGGATACGCAGTATTTT. Translating gives CASSERRAGGPGDTQYF.

This clone occurred once. J is TRBJ2-1 and V is TRBV7-8; 7 nucleotides agree with TRBD2. V shed 3 bases, J shed 6 bases, and the junction held 8 bases outside the gene matches. Germline CDR1 reads SGHVS; CDR2 reads FQNEAQ. CDR3 length: 15 amino acids. The CDR3 reads CASSFVIAGGNEQFF. Written as DNA, the CDR3 is TGTGCCAGCAGCTTCGTGATAGCGGGCGGCAATGAGCAGTTCTTC.

The chain has TRBV4-2 and TRBJ1-5, with TRBD1 identical over 11 bases. With V trimmed by 4 bases and J by 1 base, 9 bases remained unmatched. Germline CDR1 reads LGHNA; CDR2 reads YNFKEQ. This CDR3 contains 18 residues. The chain's CDR3 is CASSLGTGGSYSNQPQHF. The CDR3, as DNA: TGTGCCAGCAGCCTTGGGACAGGGGGATCGTACAGCAATCAGCCCCAGCATTTT.

The chain combines TRBV7-2 with TRBJ2-3; 7 bases are shared with TRBD1. This CDR3 is 15 amino acids long. Germline V gene lookup returns CDR1 SGHTA and CDR2 FQGNSA. The trim removed 6 bases at V and 1 base at J, leaving 7 bases unmatched. CDR3 sequence (DNA): TGTGCCAGCAGTCGACAGGGCTACGGCACAGATACGCAGTATTTT. This gives the protein CASSRQGYGTDTQYF.

This chain uses TRBV28 with TRBJ2-7; no firm D call. Germline CDR1 reads MDHEN; CDR2 reads SYDVKM. The CDR3 contains 14 residues. The V gene lost 11 bases and the J gene lost 0 bases, with 17 bases spanning the gap. CDR3 in amino acids: CASHGSAGSYEQYF. CDR3 in DNA: TGTGCCTCTCACGGGTCAGCCGGCTCCTACGAGCAGTACTTC.

This clone was seen just once. The V and J genes are TRBV9 and TRBJ2-5, with TRBD2 as a possible D gene (5 bases). Per the germline V gene, CDR1 is SGDLS and CDR2 is YYNGEE. Trimming took 3 bases from V and 11 from J, leaving 14 bases between them. The CDR3 loop spans 12 amino acids. Here the CDR3 reads CASSERTGRQYF. As DNA, the CDR3 is TGTGCCAGCAGCGAGCGGACGGGCAGACAGTACTTC.

The rearrangement joins TRBV5-1 to TRBJ2-7; 7 bases align to TRBD1. V was pared by 3 bases and J by 4 bases, with 7 bases of the junction left unmatched. The CDR3 has 14 amino acids. The germline V gene encodes CDR1 SGHRS and CDR2 YFSETQ. DNA for the CDR3: TGCGCCAGCAGCTACAACAGGGGTCCGTACGAGCAGTACTTC. The encoded protein is CASSYNRGPYEQYF.

This clone was detected a few times. The chain has TRBV7-2 and TRBJ2-6; 7 bases fit TRBD2. This CDR3 region has 15 residues. Unmatched junction bases numbered 1, after V lost 5 bases and J lost 0 bases. CDR1 is SGHTA, CDR2 FQGNSA, per germline. CDR3 in DNA: TGTGCCAGCAGCGGGAGGGCCTCTGGGGCCAACGTCCTGACTTTC. Protein: CASSGRASGANVLTF. The complete variable domain, with remaining parts taken from reference TRBV7-2 and TRBJ2-6, reads GAGVSQSPSNKVTEKGKDVELRCDPISGHTALYWYRQSLGQGLEFLIYFQGNSAPDKSGLPSDRFSAERTGGSVSTLTIQRTQQEDSAVYLCASSGRASGANVLTFGAGSRLTVL.

This rearrangement joins TRBV4-2 to TRBJ2-1, with D unresolved. V lost 0 bases and J 0 bases, leaving 9 bases between the germline ends. The CDR3 contains 16 residues. Per the germline V gene, CDR1 is LGHNA and CDR2 is YNFKEQ. This CDR3 is CASSQDRSVSYNEQFF. CDR3 nucleotide sequence: TGTGCCAGCAGCCAAGATCGGTCTGTCTCCTACAATGAGCAGTTCTTC.

This sequence joins TRBV5-4 and TRBJ2-7; 10 positions agree with TRBD2. This CDR3 comprises 16 residues. CDR1 and CDR2 from the germline V gene are SGHNT and YYREEE (reference sequence). Trimming removed 2 bases from V and 0 bases from J; junction bases left unmatched: 5. CDR3 sequence: CASSFWTSGFSYEQYF. The CDR3 DNA is TGTGCCAGCAGCTTTTGGACTAGCGGATTCTCCTACGAGCAGTACTTC. Together with reference TRBV5-4 and TRBJ2-7, the CDR3 gives the full variable domain: ETGVTQSPTHLIKTRGQQVTLRCSSQSGHNTVSWYQQALGQGPQFIFQYYREEENGRGNFPPRFSGLQFPNYSSELNVNALELDDSALYLCASSFWTSGFSYEQYFGPGTRLTVT.